The 20 T cell receptor beta chains below come from one sample, sequenced in a study of T cells in women clearing cervical HPV infection. Assay: immunoSEQ multiplex PCR; the TCRdb copy retains only in-frame clones and omits some. The sample has 30,000 or so clones, and its top ten clones hold about 7%. The source material was blood buffy coat. The receptors derive from a woman aged 18 to 75 with a cervical HPV16 infection that either progressed to CIN3+ or cleared (not recorded which).

Concerning this clone: The read is 3 residues too short to cover the CDR3 end, so that end is filled in from the germline J gene. The sample contains more than one DNA sequence encoding this CDR3. V and J are TRBV6-2 or TRBV6-3 and TRBJ1-3; TRBD1 is a possible D gene (5 bases). V was shortened by 5 bases and J by 4 bases, with 9 bases between the two germline ends. CDR1 and CDR2 (germline): MNHEY, SVGEGT. This CDR3 is 13 amino acids long. The covered CDR3 bases are TGTGCCAGCAGTCCGCGGACAGGAAACACC. Its translation: CASSPRTGNT. The whole CDR3 is CASSPRTGNTIYF.

As concerns this clone: The read ends 3 residues before the CDR3 terminus; that terminus is restored from the germline J gene. V is TRBV18 and J is TRBJ2-3; the D gene is possibly TRBD2 (6 bases). CDR3 length: 13 amino acids. Germline CDR1 reads KGHSH; CDR2 reads LQKENI. The CDR3 bases that were read are TGTGCCAGCTCACCACAGGGACGGGGGACG. As protein: CASSPQGRGT. Given in full, the CDR3 is CASSPQGRGTQYF.

With regard to this clone: The CDR3 is cut off 3 residues early in the read; its end comes from the germline J gene. This chain links TRBV7-9 with TRBJ1-2, with 8 bases lining up with TRBD1. Germline loops: CDR1 SEHNR, CDR2 FQNEAQ (reference sequence). This CDR3 contains 15 residues. The CDR3 DNA, read in part, is TGTGCCAGCAGCAATACAGGGGGATCCTACAATGAC. Translated, it gives CASSNTGGSYND. The whole CDR3 protein reads CASSNTGGSYNDYTF.

Comment on this clone: The read ends 3 residues before the CDR3 terminus; that terminus is restored from the germline J gene. The V call is TRBV15, the J call TRBJ2-7; no firm D call. Germline CDR1 reads LNHNV; CDR2 reads YYDKDF (reference sequence). The V and J ends lost 1 base and 3 bases respectively, with 13 bases between them. The CDR3 spans 15 residues. CDR3: CATSRGPNPYYEQYF. Partial CDR3 DNA: TGTGCCACCAGCAGAGGTCCCAACCCCTACTACGAG.

On this clone: The CDR3 end falls 3 residues outside the read, so it is completed with the germline J gene. The chain carries TRBV11-3 and TRBJ2-2; TRBD1 is a possible D gene (8 bases). This CDR3 spans 15 amino acids. Germline V lookup: CDR1 SGHNT, CDR2 YENEEA. The CDR3 bases that were read are TGTGCCAGCAGCCCTCGACAGGGGAGGGATTCACCG. Amino acid sequence: CASSPRQGRDSP. The full CDR3 is CASSPRQGRDSPLFF.

Details on this clone: The read ends 3 residues shy of where the CDR3 ends; the end is completed using the germline J gene. The chain links TRBV18 to TRBJ1-1; 9 positions match TRBD1. Germline CDR1 reads KGHSH; CDR2 reads LQKENI. The CDR3 spans 13 residues. The CDR3 loop reads CASSTTGGDEAFF. Incomplete CDR3 DNA: TGTGCCAGCTCAACGACAGGGGGAGACGAA.

About this clone: The CDR3 end is not reached by the read, which stops 3 residues before it; the germline J gene fills it in. The chain employs TRBV19 and TRBJ2-4; D is undetermined. CDR1 and CDR2 (germline): LNHDA, SQIVND (reference sequence). The length of the CDR3 is 13 residues. CDR3: CASSMVQIYGQYF. CDR3 DNA, as far as it was read: TGTGCCAGTAGTATGGTACAGATCTATGGT.

For this clone: The observed sequence ends 3 residues before the CDR3 terminus, with the missing tail filled in from the germline J gene. This chain connects TRBV2 to TRBJ2-3, with D maybe TRBD1 (5 bases). The CDR3 sequence is 14 residues long. The V gene lost 7 bases and the J gene lost 2 bases, with 13 bases spanning the gap. Germline CDR1 is SNHLY and CDR2 is FYNNEI. Incomplete CDR3 DNA: TGTGCCAGCAACTTAGGGGTGATCACAGATACG. This sequence encodes CASNLGVITDT. The full CDR3 sequence reads CASNLGVITDTQYF.

The sequenced part of the CDR3 DNA is TGTGCCAGCAGCCCGCCGGGACAGGGGCTCACCGGGGAG. It is translated as CASSPPGQGLTGE. The whole CDR3 sequence reads CASSPPGQGLTGELFF. J is TRBJ2-2 and V is TRBV2; 10 bases are shared with TRBD1. Read coverage stops 3 residues before the CDR3 terminus; the germline J gene supplies the remainder. Looked up from germline, CDR1 is SNHLY and CDR2 is FYNNEI. After removal of 6 bases from V and 4 bases from J, the junction contained 8 bases not matched to a gene. The CDR3 consists of 16 residues.

As concerns this clone: Relative to the germline gene, one junction end is altered; a read error may explain this. The CDR3 end falls 3 residues outside the read, so it is completed with the germline J gene. The chain recombines TRBV7-9 with TRBJ2-7; tentatively, D is TRBD1 or TRBD2 (5 bases each). This CDR3 contains 15 residues. Germline V gene data show CDR1 as SEHNR and CDR2 as FQNEAQ (reference sequence). CDR3 DNA (partial): TGTTCCAGCAGCCAGACATCATTCGAGGGGTACGAG. As protein: CSSSQTSFEGYE. The whole CDR3 is CSSSQTSFEGYEQYF.

Details on this clone: Read coverage stops 3 residues before the CDR3 terminus; the germline J gene supplies the remainder. V gene TRBV2 combines with J gene TRBJ2-5; 10 nucleotides match TRBD2. After removal of 7 bases from V and 4 bases from J, the junction contained 0 bases not matched to a gene. Germline loops: CDR1 SNHLY, CDR2 FYNNEI. This CDR3 has 12 amino acids. The CDR3 loop is CASKREGETQYF. CDR3 DNA (partial): TGTGCCAGCAAGCGGGAGGGAGAGACC.

Turning to this clone: The CDR3 goes on 3 residues after the read ends, and that part is filled in from the germline J gene. This chain joins TRBV6-2 or TRBV6-3 and TRBJ1-1, with D maybe TRBD1 (5 bases). The CDR3 runs 15 residues. V was shortened by 4 bases and J by 4 bases, with 16 bases between the two germline ends. Germline CDR1 MNHEY, CDR2 SVGEGT. The CDR3 loop is CASSSTRALGTEAFF. The sequenced part of the CDR3 DNA is TGTGCCAGCAGTTCTACCAGGGCCCTGGGCACTGAA.

Remarks on this clone: Read data end 3 residues before the CDR3 end; the end is taken from the germline J gene. The chain has TRBV7-9 and TRBJ1-2, with D perhaps TRBD1 (5 bases). The CDR3 is 15 amino acids. CDR1 is SEHNR and CDR2 is FQNEAQ in the germline V gene (reference sequence). CDR3 residues: CASSSQRDPYNDYTF. The part of the CDR3 DNA that was read is TGTGCCAGCAGCTCCCAGCGGGACCCATACAATGAC.

As to this clone: The junction shows a germline mismatch at one end, possibly a read error. Other DNA sequences in this specimen translate into the identical CDR3. CDR3: CASILQGLAAGNTIYF. The DNA read from the CDR3 is TGTGCCAGCATTTTACAGGGTCTCGCCGCCGGAAACACG. The chain employs TRBV2 and TRBJ1-3; tentatively, D is TRBD1 (6 bases). Coverage ceases 3 residues before the CDR3 finishes, and the germline J gene fills in the end. The CDR3 length is 16 residues. Germline CDR1 SNHLY, CDR2 FYNNEI.

CDR3 residues: CASSETTGSYEQYF. The DNA read from the CDR3 is TGCGCCAGCAGTGAAACGACAGGCTCCTACGAG. The chain joins TRBV10-1 to TRBJ2-7; weak D call: TRBD1 (6 bases). The read falls 3 residues short of the CDR3 end, and the missing part is taken from the germline J gene. CDR1 is WNHNN, CDR2 SYGVQD, per germline (reference sequence). This CDR3 has 14 residues. V gave up 3 bases and J gave up 0 bases, with 9 bases separating them.

In regard to this clone: Read coverage stops 3 residues before the CDR3 terminus; the germline J gene supplies the remainder. V is TRBV5-6 and J is TRBJ2-1; 12 nucleotides align to TRBD2. Germline CDR1 is SGHDT and CDR2 is YYEEEE. The CDR3 is made up of 15 amino acids. V trimming: 5 bases; J trimming: 4 bases; junction bases outside the gene matches: 4. This CDR3 reads CASSAGLAGYNEQFF. CDR3 DNA (partial): TGTGCCAGCAGTGCGGGACTAGCGGGTTACAATGAG.

About this clone itself: The sequenced fragment ends 3 residues before the CDR3 boundary, so the rest is inferred from the germline J gene. The chain employs TRBV20-1 and TRBJ1-6, with a possible D match to TRBD1 (6 bases). Germline-derived CDR1 and CDR2 are DFQATT and SNEGSKA (reference sequence). The CDR3 loop spans 14 amino acids. The V end was cut by 2 bases, the J end by 9 bases, with 14 bases between. Here the CDR3 reads CSARTGPGFSPLHF. CDR3 DNA (partial): TGCAGTGCTAGAACAGGGCCCGGGTTTTCACCC.

On this clone itself: Read data end 3 residues before the CDR3 end; the end is taken from the germline J gene. The V call is TRBV20-1, the J call TRBJ1-2; the D gene is possibly TRBD1 (6 bases). The V and J ends lost 5 bases and 3 bases respectively, with 19 bases between them. Germline lookup yields CDR1 DFQATT and CDR2 SNEGSKA (reference sequence). CDR3 length: 15 amino acids. Incomplete CDR3 DNA: TGCAGTGCTCATGGACAGACCCAGGGCGACTATGGC. Protein: CSAHGQTQGDYG. The entire CDR3 protein reads CSAHGQTQGDYGYTF.

Turning to this clone: Read coverage stops 3 residues before the CDR3 terminus; the germline J gene supplies the remainder. V and J are TRBV19 and TRBJ1-2; TRBD1 aligns across 8 bases. CDR1 is LNHDA and CDR2 is SQIVND in the germline V gene (reference sequence). This CDR3 spans 15 amino acids. The covered CDR3 bases are TGTGCCAGCTCGAAACCGGGACAGGACGCGACGGGC. It specifies CASSKPGQDATG. The CDR3, in full, reads CASSKPGQDATGYTF.

Comment on this clone: The missing CDR3 end, 3 residues past where the read stops, is filled in from the germline J gene. The chain carries TRBV20-1 and TRBJ1-5; possible D gene TRBD1, 6 bases. Trimming shortened V by 7 bases and J by 0 bases, and 22 bases separated the two germline ends. In germline, CDR1 is DFQATT, CDR2 SNEGSKA (reference sequence). This CDR3 contains 17 residues. The part of the CDR3 DNA that was read is TGCAGTGTCAGCCCAAATATGGGGGCTTATAGCAATCAGCCC. Its translation: CSVSPNMGAYSNQP. The full CDR3 is CSVSPNMGAYSNQPQHF.